The entry below describes one T cell receptor (beta chain). This sample stems from a study of blood T cell repertoires in COVID-19. TCRdb's copy holds only in-frame clones and misses some; the assay was immunoSEQ multiplex PCR. The sample shows 55,000 to 60,000 clones, more than 75% of them seen only once. The CDR3 length is 17 residues. Sequencing input: peripheral blood. The chain employs TRBV21-1 and TRBJ2-2; TRBD1 is the table's D call and was not checked against the DNA. TRBV21-1 is noted as a pseudogene. This TCR came from a man between 35 and 55 years old with active COVID-19. The CDR3 DNA is TGTGCCAGCAGCAAAGTTGGGATGAGGGGGTTCGGCGGGGAGCTGTTTTTT. Translating it yields CASSKVGMRGFGGELFF.